This T cell receptor beta chain was retrieved from a study of shared clonotypes between healthy human individuals. Study-level background: Per donor, CD8 memory used one plate, CD8 naive used two, CD4 memory used three and CD4 naive used three.

The study, taken as a whole, reports: Clonotype sharing among donors likely depends on sequencing depth.

The repertoire was sequenced with immunoSEQ multiplex PCR; TCRdb's copy has only in-frame clones and lacks some. The sample has about 2.4 million clones; over 85% are singletons. With regard to this clone: Its antigen is not known.

Only Caucasian adults living in Nashville, Tennessee made up the donor group. CDR1 and CDR2 (germline): SGHNT, YENEEA. The ends lost 5 bases at V and 13 bases at J; junction bases unmatched: 11. This CDR3 has 13 amino acids. The specimen sequenced was naive CD4+ T cells from PBMCs. Indicated subset: CD45RA+ positively selected. The TCR comes from a man aged 18-30 years in good health. Some clones in this sample may be carry-over from other donors' samples. This chain links TRBV11-3 with TRBJ2-1, with 7 bases matching TRBD2. CDR3 region: CASSQKSGEGQFF. The CDR3 nucleotides are TGTGCCAGCAGCCAAAAATCGGGGGAGGGACAGTTCTTC. Looking up the rest from reference TRBV11-3 and TRBJ2-1 gives the full variable domain: EAGVVQSPRYKIIEKKQPVAFWCNPISGHNTLYWYLQNLGQGPELLIRYENEEAVDDSQLPKDRFSAERLKGVDSTLKIQPAELGDSAVYLCASSQKSGEGQFFGPGTRLTVL.